This T cell receptor (beta chain) was captured by sequencing in a study of T cells in tuberculosis. Study-level background: IGRA-negative adolescents, IGRA-positive adolescents with latent tuberculosis and adults with active tuberculosis formed this South African cohort. Study-wide results and limits: Samples were chosen by availability of cryopreserved specimens. Active tuberculosis patients had shorter CDR3-alpha; the beta difference was nonsignificant.

Sequencing was performed with immunoSEQ multiplex PCR; in TCRdb, only in-frame clones are kept and a portion is missing. The sample holds 35,000 to 45,000 clones, approximately 94% seen once. Details on this clone: The antigen is unknown.

The sample was PBMCs. This clonotype was sampled from a donor between 10 and 29 years old with latent tuberculosis or without tuberculosis infection. Some clones in this sample may be carry-over from other donors' samples.

The CDR3 DNA reads TGTGCCAGCAGCTTAGATGCGGGGCAGCGGGCCTACGAGCAGTACTTC. Protein: CASSLDAGQRAYEQYF. This chain uses TRBV7-9 with TRBJ2-7; D may be TRBD2 (6 bases). Germline lookup yields CDR1 SEHNR and CDR2 FQNEAQ (reference sequence). V was clipped by 1 base and J by 2 bases, with 15 bases between them. The CDR3 extends over 16 amino acids.